This T cell receptor beta chain appears in the sequencing data of a study of blood T cell repertoires in COVID-19. The germline V gene encodes CDR1 KGHDR and CDR2 SFDVKD. This CDR3 has 13 residues. Trimming shortened V by 12 bases and J by 5 bases, and 16 bases separated the two germline ends. Libraries were prepared by immunoSEQ multiplex PCR; TCRdb keeps only in-frame clonotypes and omits some of them. Here the sample spans about 220,000 clones, 80% to 85% being singletons. The sequenced sample consisted of peripheral blood. V usage is TRBV24-1 and J usage is TRBJ2-1; D perhaps matches TRBD1 (7 bases). The receptor comes from a woman aged 25 to 39 who had recovered from COVID-19. The chain's CDR3 is CASQGGRDNEQFF. DNA of the CDR3: TGTGCCTCCCAGGGGGGCCGGGACAATGAGCAGTTCTTC.